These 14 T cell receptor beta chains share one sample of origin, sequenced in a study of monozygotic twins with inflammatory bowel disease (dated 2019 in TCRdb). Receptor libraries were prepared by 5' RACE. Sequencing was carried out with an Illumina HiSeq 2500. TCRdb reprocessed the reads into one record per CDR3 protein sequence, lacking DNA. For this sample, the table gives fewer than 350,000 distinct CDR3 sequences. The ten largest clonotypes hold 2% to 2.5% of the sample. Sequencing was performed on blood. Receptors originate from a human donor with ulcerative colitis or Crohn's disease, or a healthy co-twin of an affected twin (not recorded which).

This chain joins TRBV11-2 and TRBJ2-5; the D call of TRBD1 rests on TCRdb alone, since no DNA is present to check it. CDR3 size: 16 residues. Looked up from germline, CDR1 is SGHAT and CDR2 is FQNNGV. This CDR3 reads CASSPGDRGDLETQYF.

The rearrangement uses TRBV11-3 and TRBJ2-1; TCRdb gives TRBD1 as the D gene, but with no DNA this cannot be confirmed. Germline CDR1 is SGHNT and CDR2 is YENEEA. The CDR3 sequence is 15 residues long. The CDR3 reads CASSLSSGEYNEQFF.

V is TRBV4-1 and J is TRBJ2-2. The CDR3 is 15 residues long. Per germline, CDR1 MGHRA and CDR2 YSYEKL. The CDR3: CASSQHPWATGELFF.

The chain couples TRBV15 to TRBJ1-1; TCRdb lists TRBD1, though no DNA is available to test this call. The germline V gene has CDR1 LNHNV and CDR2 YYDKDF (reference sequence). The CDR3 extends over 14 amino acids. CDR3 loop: CATSRDRSPPEAFF.

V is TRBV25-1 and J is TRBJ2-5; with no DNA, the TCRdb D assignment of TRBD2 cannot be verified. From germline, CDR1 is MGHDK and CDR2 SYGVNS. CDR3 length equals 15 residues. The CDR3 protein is CASSGSGGGKETQYF.

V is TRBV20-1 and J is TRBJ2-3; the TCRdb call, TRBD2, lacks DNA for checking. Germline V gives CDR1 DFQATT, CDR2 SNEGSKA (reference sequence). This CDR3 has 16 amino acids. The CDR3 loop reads CSARDSSGRAGDTQYF.

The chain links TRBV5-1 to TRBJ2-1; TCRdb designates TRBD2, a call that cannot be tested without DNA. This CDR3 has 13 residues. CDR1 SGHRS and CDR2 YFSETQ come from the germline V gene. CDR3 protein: CASSPLQGYEQFF.

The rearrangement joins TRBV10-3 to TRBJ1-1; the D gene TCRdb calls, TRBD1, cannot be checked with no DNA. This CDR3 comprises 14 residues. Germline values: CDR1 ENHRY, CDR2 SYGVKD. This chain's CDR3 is CAIRAGTAYTEAFF.

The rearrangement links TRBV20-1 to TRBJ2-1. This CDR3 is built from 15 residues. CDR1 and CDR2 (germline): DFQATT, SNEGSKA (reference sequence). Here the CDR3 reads CSARGPAAPYNEQFF.

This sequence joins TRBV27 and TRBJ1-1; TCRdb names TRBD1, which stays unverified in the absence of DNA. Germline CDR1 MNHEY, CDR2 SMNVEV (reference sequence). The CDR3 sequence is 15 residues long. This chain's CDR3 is CASSPLGQGAGRAFF.

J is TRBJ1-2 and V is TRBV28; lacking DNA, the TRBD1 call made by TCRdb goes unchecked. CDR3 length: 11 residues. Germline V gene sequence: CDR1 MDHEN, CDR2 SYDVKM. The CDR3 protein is CASGLRDRYTF.

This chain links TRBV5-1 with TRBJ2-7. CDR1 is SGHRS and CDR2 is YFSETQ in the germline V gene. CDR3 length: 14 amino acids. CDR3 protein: CASSSTAPSDEQYF.

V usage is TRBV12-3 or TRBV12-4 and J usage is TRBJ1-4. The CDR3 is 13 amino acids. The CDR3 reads CASSWEAWEKLFF.

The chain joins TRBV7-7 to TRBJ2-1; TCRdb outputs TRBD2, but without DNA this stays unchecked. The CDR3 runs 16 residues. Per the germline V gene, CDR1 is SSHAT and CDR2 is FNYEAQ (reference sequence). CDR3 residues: CASSPWTSGRGHEQFF.